These 26 T cell receptor beta chains came from one sample sequenced in a study of blood T cells in healthy people across ages. A J-beta primer mix and a sample-barcoded 5' primer were used in a second PCR of roughly 7 to 12 cycles. TCRdb reanalysed the 5' RACE reads using MiXCR and keeps one entry per CDR3 protein. The sample lists about 1.4 million distinct CDR3 sequences, 59% occurring once. The sequenced sample consisted of blood. The receptors stem from a man aged 18 to 30 in good health.

The V call is TRBV15, the J call TRBJ2-7; the match to TRBD2 covers 7 bases. CDR3 size: 15 residues. Germline lookup yields CDR1 LNHNV and CDR2 YYDKDF (reference sequence). V shed 0 bases, J shed 0 bases, and the junction held 2 bases outside the gene matches. CDR3 residues: CATSRDRGGSYEQYF. For the CDR3, the DNA is TGTGCCACCAGCAGAGATCGCGGGGGCTCCTACGAGCAGTACTTC.

DNA for the CDR3: TGTGCCACCGGGACTAGTGACACCGGGGAGCTGTTTTTT. It codes for CATGTSDTGELFF. The rearrangement joins TRBV6-4 to TRBJ2-2, with TRBD2 matching over 8 bases. Germline assignment: CDR1 MRHNA and CDR2 SNTAGT. CDR3 size: 13 residues. Trimming at V came to 10 bases and at J to 3 bases, leaving 4 bases not matched to a gene.

The genes are TRBV24-1 and TRBJ2-2; 11 bases agree with TRBD2. The junction had 4 bases not matched to a gene; V was cut back by 2 bases and J by 6 bases. The germline V gene has CDR1 KGHDR and CDR2 SFDVKD. The CDR3 covers 16 residues. The CDR3: CATSDYSGGASGELFF. In DNA form, the CDR3 reads TGTGCCACCAGTGATTATAGCGGGGGGGCCTCCGGGGAGCTGTTTTTT.

This rearrangement joins TRBV27 to TRBJ1-4, with D hard to call. The germline V gene encodes CDR1 MNHEY and CDR2 SMNVEV (reference sequence). This CDR3 contains 15 residues. Trimming left V 4 bases short and J 5 bases short, with 14 bases between. DNA of the CDR3: TGTGCCAGCAGTTCCCTCGTCAGAGAGAATGAAAAACTGTTTTTT. Encoded protein: CASSSLVRENEKLFF.

The genes are TRBV27 and TRBJ2-7; no firm D call. The V and J ends lost 6 bases and 1 base respectively, with 16 bases between them. This CDR3 region has 15 residues. CDR1 and CDR2 (germline): MNHEY, SMNVEV (reference sequence). CDR3 coding DNA: TGTGCCAGCAGATCTGTCACAAGGCCTTCCTACGAGCAGTACTTC. As protein: CASRSVTRPSYEQYF.

The chain combines TRBV20-1 with TRBJ1-1; TRBD1 is a possible D gene (5 bases). The CDR3 has 12 amino acids. Germline loops: CDR1 DFQATT, CDR2 SNEGSKA (reference sequence). Trimming removed 3 bases from V and 1 base from J, with 6 bases in between. Here the CDR3 reads CSASGQNTEAFF. In DNA, the CDR3 is TGCAGTGCTAGCGGACAGAACACTGAAGCTTTCTTT.

This clonotype has more than one count but fewer than ten. The rearrangement uses TRBV20-1 and TRBJ2-3; D perhaps matches TRBD1 (6 bases). The CDR3 has 14 amino acids. The ends were cut back, 4 bases at V and 4 bases at J, with 15 bases in the middle. The V gene's germline CDR1 is DFQATT and CDR2 SNEGSKA (reference sequence). CDR3 sequence reads: CSATGQGNPDTQYF. The CDR3 DNA is TGCAGTGCTACTGGTCAGGGGAACCCAGATACGCAGTATTTT.

This clonotype was observed once. This chain links TRBV2 with TRBJ2-4; a possible D gene is TRBD2 (5 bases). The V gene lost 8 bases and the J gene lost 2 bases, with 10 bases spanning the gap. CDR1 is SNHLY, CDR2 FYNNEI, per germline. This CDR3 has 13 residues. CDR3 bases: TGTGCCAGCCAACGGGAAACCAAAAACATTCAGTACTTC. It encodes CASQRETKNIQYF.

The V and J genes are TRBV11-2 and TRBJ2-1, with 9 bases fitting TRBD1. With V trimmed by 3 bases and J by 4 bases, 7 bases remained unmatched. The CDR3 runs to 16 residues. CDR1 SGHAT and CDR2 FQNNGV come from the germline V gene. The chain's CDR3 is CASSFEGQGPYNEQFF. The CDR3 DNA follows: TGTGCCAGCAGCTTCGAAGGACAGGGGCCTTACAATGAGCAGTTCTTC.

In regard to this clonotype: A junction end diverges from the germline sequence, so it may reflect a read error. The rearrangement links TRBV11-2 to TRBJ2-4; unclear D gene. The germline CDR1 and CDR2 sequences are SGHAT and FQNNGV. The CDR3 is made up of 15 amino acids. CDR3 protein: CASSSYILAKNIQYF. The CDR3 region has the DNA TGCGCCAGCAGCTCCTATATCCTAGCCAAAAACATTCAGTACTTC.

The chain uses TRBV7-2 and TRBJ1-6; D is uncertain. CDR1 SGHTA and CDR2 FQGNSA come from the germline V gene. The CDR3 is made up of 14 amino acids. Trimming pared 1 base from V and 7 bases from J, leaving 8 bases between. The CDR3 loop is CASSLDHGNSPLHF. The CDR3 DNA reads as TGTGCCAGCAGCTTAGATCACGGCAATTCACCCCTCCACTTT.

The chain joins TRBV20-1 to TRBJ1-2; D call uncertain. From germline, CDR1 is DFQATT and CDR2 SNEGSKA (reference sequence). Trimming cost V 6 bases and J 8 bases, with 16 bases left between them. This CDR3 is 12 amino acids long. The CDR3 loop reads CSATPVSGGYTF. CDR3 DNA: TGCAGTGCCACTCCCGTTTCGGGAGGCTACACCTTC.

The chain carries TRBV28 and TRBJ2-5; 7 bases are shared with TRBD1. CDR1 MDHEN and CDR2 SYDVKM come from the germline V gene. This CDR3 contains 16 residues. The V gene end was trimmed by 2 bases and the J gene end by 4 bases; junction bases not matched to a gene: 10. CDR3 nucleotides: TGTGCCAGCAGTTTACCGGGACAGCTTTCAGCAGAGACCCAGTACTTC. Protein: CASSLPGQLSAETQYF.

This chain uses TRBV10-3 with TRBJ1-4; D is unclear. Germline V gene sequence: CDR1 ENHRY, CDR2 SYGVKD. The V end was cut by 0 bases, the J end by 0 bases, with 5 bases between. The CDR3 consists of 15 residues. CDR3 sequence: CAISESLTTNEKLFF. CDR3 nucleotide sequence: TGTGCCATCAGTGAGTCCCTGACAACTAATGAAAAACTGTTTTTT.

This rearrangement joins TRBV9 to TRBJ1-2; D is ambiguous. V lost 2 bases to trimming and J lost 8 bases, with 16 bases between them. Germline loops: CDR1 SGDLS, CDR2 YYNGEE. This CDR3 region has 14 residues. The CDR3 region has the DNA TGTGCCAGCAGCGTTCCTGGACCAGGTGGGGGCTACACCTTC. Its translation: CASSVPGPGGGYTF.

The sample holds a few counts of this clonotype. CDR3 protein: CASKRRGVTDTQYF. The DNA of the CDR3 is TGTGCCAGCAAGAGGCGGGGGGTCACAGATACGCAGTATTTT. The genes are TRBV6-6 and TRBJ2-3, with 8 positions matching TRBD2. CDR1 is MNHNY and CDR2 is SVGAGI in the germline V gene (reference sequence). With 7 bases clipped from V and 2 bases from J, the junction kept 5 bases outside the gene matches. This CDR3 region has 14 residues.

This clonotype was counted a single time. J is TRBJ2-3 and V is TRBV6-5, with a weak D call TRBD2 (6 bases). The CDR3 has 15 residues. The germline CDR1 and CDR2 sequences are MNHEY and SVGAGI. V was shortened by 2 bases and J by 1 base, with 10 bases between the two germline ends. CDR3 loop: CASSYRPSGTDTQYF. As DNA, the CDR3 is TGTGCCAGCAGTTACAGGCCTAGCGGCACAGATACGCAGTATTTT.

The rearrangement links TRBV14 to TRBJ2-5; TRBD1 is a possible D gene (5 bases). V lost 2 bases to trimming and J lost 2 bases, with 12 bases between them. Germline V gene sequence: CDR1 SGHDN, CDR2 FVKESK. The CDR3 consists of 15 residues. CDR3 sequence (DNA): TGTGCCAGCAGCCAATTTACCTCAGGGCAAGAGACCCAGTACTTC. It specifies CASSQFTSGQETQYF.

This clonotype was detected ten times or more. The rearrangement joins TRBV29-1 to TRBJ2-1; TRBD1 matches 7 bases. The CDR3 totals 12 residues. Germline CDR1 and CDR2: SQVTM and ANQGSEA. V trimming: 4 bases; J trimming: 7 bases; junction bases outside the gene matches: 4. The DNA of the CDR3 is TGCAGCGTTGTACCAGGGGGTAATGAGCAGTTCTTC. It codes for CSVVPGGNEQFF.

This clonotype was seen a handful of times. This chain joins TRBV30 and TRBJ2-4; no clear D. Trimming removed 8 bases from V and 6 bases from J, with 17 bases in between. The V gene's germline CDR1 is GTSNPN and CDR2 SVGIG (reference sequence). This CDR3 contains 13 residues. CDR3 nucleotides: TGTGCCGGGTCAAAGGGAAATGGAAACATTCAGTACTTC. Its protein product is CAGSKGNGNIQYF.

CDR3 DNA sequence: TGCGCCAGCAGCCCCTCTTGGGGGGCCAACGTCCTGACTTTC. As protein: CASSPSWGANVLTF. This chain joins TRBV4-3 and TRBJ2-6; D remains ambiguous. Trimming took off 4 bases at V and 4 bases at J, with 8 bases between the two ends. This CDR3 is 14 amino acids long. CDR1 and CDR2 from the germline V gene are LGHNA and YSLEER.

This chain connects TRBV29-1 to TRBJ1-2; possible D gene TRBD1, 6 bases. The CDR3 is made up of 13 amino acids. Germline assignment: CDR1 SQVTM and CDR2 ANQGSEA. V was shortened by 0 bases and J by 3 bases, with 8 bases between the two germline ends. The CDR3 reads CSVEEGGDYGYTF. The CDR3, as DNA: TGCAGCGTTGAAGAAGGGGGGGACTATGGCTACACCTTC.

The CDR3 bases are TGCAGCGTTGAAGAGCACCTTGCTTATACGCAGTATTTT. Amino acids: CSVEEHLAYTQYF. V is TRBV29-1 and J is TRBJ2-3; no clear D. Trimming cost V 0 bases and J 7 bases, with 11 bases left between them. There are 13 residues in the CDR3. Germline values: CDR1 SQVTM, CDR2 ANQGSEA.

The rearrangement joins TRBV10-3 to TRBJ2-3, with TRBD2 matching 11 bases. Germline loops: CDR1 ENHRY, CDR2 SYGVKD. The CDR3 is 18 amino acids. Trimming took 3 bases from V and 4 from J; bases not matched to a gene: 12. CDR3 sequence reads: CAISEGFLAGGNADTQYF. CDR3 nucleotides: TGTGCCATCAGTGAAGGGTTCCTAGCGGGGGGAAACGCAGATACGCAGTATTTT.

CDR3 sequence (DNA): TGCAGTGCGCCCGGACTAGCGGGGAACACCGGGGAGCTGTTTTTT. Protein: CSAPGLAGNTGELFF. V usage is TRBV20-1 and J usage is TRBJ2-2, with 11 bases that match TRBD2. V trimming: 6 bases; J trimming: 1 base; junction bases outside the gene matches: 4. The CDR3 has 15 residues. Per germline, CDR1 DFQATT and CDR2 SNEGSKA (reference sequence).

The J gene is TRBJ2-1, the V gene TRBV20-1, with 7 bases identical to TRBD1. CDR3 size: 14 residues. V shed 4 bases and J 4 bases; nucleotides not matched to a gene: 7. Looked up from germline, CDR1 is DFQATT and CDR2 is SNEGSKA (reference sequence). CDR3: CSANLQGYYNEQFF. The CDR3 DNA reads as TGCAGTGCTAATTTACAGGGGTATTACAATGAGCAGTTCTTC.